This entry features one TCR beta chain sequence. This CDR3 is built from 16 residues. J gave up 4 bases and V 5 bases, and 12 bases lay outside the gene matches. From germline, CDR1 is SGHAT and CDR2 FQNNGV. This sample stems from a study of blood T cell repertoires in COVID-19. Study as a whole: The United States, Italy and Spain supplied acute and convalescent COVID-19 samples. From T cells, B-cell-depleted T cells, or PBMCs came the material, which was cDNA or gDNA.

In the authors' methods: Estimated nucleated cell counts came from reference gene primer amplification. Repertoires were generated with immunoSEQ multiplex PCR, while TCRdb's copy carries only in-frame clones and drops some. D and trimming were read from the DNA, whereas the V and J calls and clone size are those reported in that table. The table has roughly 200,000 clones, 70% to 90% seen once. The clonotype was recovered from a woman in her twenties or thirties with acute or convalescent COVID-19. The chain couples TRBV11-2 to TRBJ2-3; TRBD2 aligns across 7 bases. Sequenced sample: peripheral blood. The CDR3 loop reads CASSREPLRGADTQYF. CDR3 coding DNA: TGTGCCAGCAGCAGGGAGCCACTTCGGGGGGCAGATACGCAGTATTTT.